The rows below give T cell receptor beta chains drawn from one sample of a study of CD8+CD57+ T cells in acquired aplastic anemia. TCRdb re-derived calls from the reads in MiXCR, one entry per CDR3 protein. The sample has roughly 200,000 distinct CDR3 sequences, 50% to 70% seen once. Sequenced: sorted CD4+, CD8+, or CD8+CD57+ T cells (not recorded which) from PBMCs. The origin of the receptors is a human donor with aplastic anemia. CDR3s include the opening cysteine and the closing phenylalanine or tryptophan. The D gene is left open where the match is weak. Not every row has a clone size; where given, it reads once, few, many or a size class.

V gene	J gene	clone size	D gene	CDR3 DNA	CDR3 protein
TRBV20-1	TRBJ2-2	.	TRBD1	TGCAGTGCTAGCGAATCGACAGGGGGGCTGTTTTTT	CSASESTGGLFF
TRBV19	TRBJ2-7	.	.	TGTGCCAGTAGTACCGCAGACAGTCTGTCCTACGAGCAGTACTTC	CASSTADSLSYEQYF
TRBV20-1	TRBJ1-2	.	TRBD1	TGCAGTGCCAAGACAGGGAGTGGCTACACCTTC	CSAKTGSGYTF
TRBV2	TRBJ1-2	.	.	TGTGCCAGCAGTCAGGGTCTAGCTGACTATGGCTACACCTTC	CASSQGLADYGYTF
TRBV5-8	TRBJ2-4	.	.	TGTGCCAGCAGCTGGGCAGGGACACTGGACATTCAGTACTTC	CASSWAGTLDIQYF
TRBV6-5	TRBJ2-7	once	.	TGTGCCAGCGTCGGGGCCTCCTACGAGCAGTACTTC	CASVGASYEQYF
TRBV10-3	TRBJ1-2	.	TRBD1	TGTGCCATCAGTGGACAGGGGGCGAAGTTGATCGGCTACACCTTC	CAISGQGAKLIGYTF
TRBV19	TRBJ2-7	many	.	TGTGCCAGTAGGGACCCACAGGGACACGAGCAGTACTTC	CASRDPQGHEQYF
TRBV7-7	TRBJ2-5	.	.	TGTGCTAGCAGCACACCGGGCCCCCAAGAGACCCAGTACTTC	CASSTPGPQETQYF
TRBV2	TRBJ2-5	few	.	TGTGCCACGTCGTTGACACTTGGAATGCAAGAGACCCAGTACTTC	CATSLTLGMQETQYF
TRBV20-1	TRBJ2-5	once	.	TGCAGTGCCGAGGACTGGCGGGAACAAGAGACCCAGTACTTC	CSAEDWREQETQYF
TRBV15	TRBJ1-1	.	.	TGTGCCACCAGCAGAGATCGGGGGGGGTTGAACACTGAAGCTTTCTTT	CATSRDRGGLNTEAFF
TRBV2	TRBJ2-3	.	TRBD2	TGTGCCAGCAGTGAATCCCACCTGACTAGCTATACAGATACGCAGTATTTT	CASSESHLTSYTDTQYF
TRBV29-1	TRBJ1-2	.	.	TGCAGCGTTGAAGAGGCAGGGGTCTATGGCTACACCTTC	CSVEEAGVYGYTF
TRBV5-1	TRBJ2-2	.	.	TGCGCCAGCAGCTTTGATGCGTACACCGGGGAGCTGTTTTTT	CASSFDAYTGELFF
TRBV20-1	TRBJ1-2	.	.	TGCAGTGCTAGCTCTCACGGGAGGGGAGGCCGCTATGGCTACACCTTC	CSASSHGRGGRYGYTF
TRBV20-1	TRBJ2-3	.	.	TGCAGTGCTAGAGATACGTGGGCAGATACGCAGTATTTT	CSARDTWADTQYF
TRBV6-5	TRBJ1-1	few	.	TGTGCCGGACCAGGGGTGGCCACTGAAGCTTTCTTT	CAGPGVATEAFF
TRBV7-8	TRBJ2-5	once	.	TGTGCCAGCTATAGGTGGGTGGGAGAGACCCAGTACTTC	CASYRWVGETQYF
TRBV15	TRBJ1-6	.	.	TGTGCCACCCGGGGAGGGGAAGCACCCCTCCACTTT	CATRGGEAPLHF
TRBV24-1	TRBJ2-3	once	.	TGTGCCACCAGTGATGACATTTTCCGAGAAGATACGCAGTATTTT	CATSDDIFREDTQYF
TRBV29-1	TRBJ2-1	.	TRBD2	TGCGTGGGGCTAGCGGACTACAATGAGCAGTTCTTC	CVGLADYNEQFF
TRBV15	TRBJ2-7	.	TRBD2	TGTGCCACCAGCAGAGCCCGGGGACTAGCGGGGGGGAACTACGAGCAGTACTTC	CATSRARGLAGGNYEQYF
TRBV20-1	TRBJ2-3	few	TRBD2	TGCAGTGCTAGTCTAGCGGGGGGCACAGATACGCAGTATTTT	CSASLAGGTDTQYF
TRBV2	TRBJ1-6	few	TRBD1	TGTGCCAGCAGTGAAGGGACAGGGACCTATAATTCACCCCTCCACTTT	CASSEGTGTYNSPLHF
TRBV7-2	TRBJ2-1	.	.	TGTGCCAGCAGCCCCGAGGGGCGAGGGGCTGAGCAGTTCTTC	CASSPEGRGAEQFF
TRBV5-5	TRBJ2-3	.	TRBD1	TGTGCCAGCAGCAAGCGACAGGGTCATGGTGCAGATACGCAGTATTTT	CASSKRQGHGADTQYF
TRBV25-1	TRBJ1-1	.	.	TGTGCCAGCAGTTTACGGGGGAGGGGTAAGGAAGCTTTCTTT	CASSLRGRGKEAFF
TRBV7-3	TRBJ1-1	.	.	TGTGCCAGCAGCGCGACAGGTGCGGACACTGAAGCTTTCTTT	CASSATGADTEAFF
TRBV7-6	TRBJ2-1	.	.	TGTGCCAGCAGCTTAGCTTCCAGGATTGATGAGCAGTTCTTC	CASSLASRIDEQFF
TRBV29-1	TRBJ2-3	.	TRBD1	TGCAGCTTGGGGGGGACAGGGGTTTTTGGCACAGATACGCAGTATTTT	CSLGGTGVFGTDTQYF
TRBV10-3	TRBJ2-1	.	TRBD2	TGTGCCACCGGTGTTAGCGGGAATCAGTACAATGAGCAGTTCTTC	CATGVSGNQYNEQFF
TRBV12-3/TRBV12-4	TRBJ2-3	.	TRBD2	TGTGCCAGCATCTGGACTAGCGGGAGTTCAGATACGCAGTATTTT	CASIWTSGSSDTQYF